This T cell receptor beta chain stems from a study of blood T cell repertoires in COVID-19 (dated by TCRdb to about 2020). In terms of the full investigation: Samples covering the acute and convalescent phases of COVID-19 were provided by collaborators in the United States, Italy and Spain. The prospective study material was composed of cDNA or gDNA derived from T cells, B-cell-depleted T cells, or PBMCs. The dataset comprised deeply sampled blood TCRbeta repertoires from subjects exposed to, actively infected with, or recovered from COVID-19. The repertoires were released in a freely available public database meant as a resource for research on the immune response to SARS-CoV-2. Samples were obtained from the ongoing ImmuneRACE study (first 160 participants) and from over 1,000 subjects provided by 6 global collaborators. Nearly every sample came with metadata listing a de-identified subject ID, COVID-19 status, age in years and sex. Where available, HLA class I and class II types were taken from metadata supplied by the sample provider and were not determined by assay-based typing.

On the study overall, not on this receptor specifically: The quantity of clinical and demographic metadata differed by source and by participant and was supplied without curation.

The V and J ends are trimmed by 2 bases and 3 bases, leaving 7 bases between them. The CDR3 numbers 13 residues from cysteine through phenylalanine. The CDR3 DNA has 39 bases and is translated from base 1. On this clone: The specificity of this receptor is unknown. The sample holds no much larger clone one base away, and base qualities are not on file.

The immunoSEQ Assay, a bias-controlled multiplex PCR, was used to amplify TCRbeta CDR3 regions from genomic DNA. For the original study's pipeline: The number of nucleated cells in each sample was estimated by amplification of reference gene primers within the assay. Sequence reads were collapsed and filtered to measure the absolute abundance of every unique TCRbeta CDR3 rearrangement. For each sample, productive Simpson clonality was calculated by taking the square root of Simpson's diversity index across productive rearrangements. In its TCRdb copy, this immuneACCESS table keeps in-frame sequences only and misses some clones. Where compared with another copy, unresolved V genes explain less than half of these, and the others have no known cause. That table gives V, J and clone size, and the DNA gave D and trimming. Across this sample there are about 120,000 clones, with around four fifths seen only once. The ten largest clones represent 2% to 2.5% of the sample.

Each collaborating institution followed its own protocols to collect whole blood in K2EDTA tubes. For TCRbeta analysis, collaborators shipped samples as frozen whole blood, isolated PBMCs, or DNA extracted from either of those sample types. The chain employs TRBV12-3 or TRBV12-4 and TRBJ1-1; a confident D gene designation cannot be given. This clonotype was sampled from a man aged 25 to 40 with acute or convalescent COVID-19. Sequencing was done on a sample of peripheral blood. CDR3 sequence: CASSLLGDTEAFF. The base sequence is TGTGCCAGCAGTTTACTCGGTGACACTGAAGCTTTCTTT.